This paragraph reports one T cell receptor (beta chain). The source of the sample is a study of cytomegalovirus exposure and HLA in healthy donors. Germline-derived CDR1 and CDR2 are LGHNT and FRNRAP. V lost 5 bases and J lost 6; bases outside the gene matches: 7. The CDR3 consists of 15 residues. The PCR employed 60 Vbeta primers together with 13 Jbeta primers. Profiled with immunoSEQ multiplex PCR; TCRdb holds only in-frame clones, not every one. The table includes 30,000 to 40,000 clones, roughly 64% detected once. This clonotype was obtained from a man aged 35 to 55 in good health and CMV-seropositive. This chain uses TRBV12-5 with TRBJ2-1, with TRBD1 identical over 10 bases. Input material: PBMCs. The CDR3 sequence: CASGPTRTGGNEQFF. The DNA for the CDR3 is TGTGCTAGTGGTCCTACCCGGACAGGGGGCAATGAGCAGTTCTTC.